The clone carrying this T cell receptor (beta chain) came up many times. This CDR3 is 14 amino acids long. Germline V lookup: CDR1 SEHNR, CDR2 FQNEAQ (reference sequence). The V segment lost 1 base and the J segment 5 bases; nucleotides outside the gene matches: 2. The record originates from a study of OX40 agonist ivuxolimab in advanced cancers. Sequencing used immunoSEQ multiplex PCR; TCRdb keeps in-frame clones, though not all of them. The sample includes about 20,000 clones, more than 75% of them seen just once. Source: CD4+ or CD8+ T cells sorted from blood, taken in a trial of the OX40 agonist ivuxolimab. The receptor was derived from an adult with an advanced solid tumor such as melanoma, head and neck, liver or kidney cancer. The chain carries TRBV7-9 and TRBJ2-1; 7 bases map to TRBD1. CDR3 residues: CASSLVTGNNEQFF. For the CDR3, the DNA is TGTGCCAGCAGCTTAGTGACAGGGAACAATGAGCAGTTCTTC. The variable domain in full, completed from reference TRBV7-9 and TRBJ2-1, reads DTGVSQNPRHKITKRGQNVTFRCDPISEHNRLYWYRQTLGQGPEFLTYFQNEAQLEKSRLLSDRFSAERPKGSFSTLEIQRTEQGDSAMYLCASSLVTGNNEQFFGPGTRLTVL.